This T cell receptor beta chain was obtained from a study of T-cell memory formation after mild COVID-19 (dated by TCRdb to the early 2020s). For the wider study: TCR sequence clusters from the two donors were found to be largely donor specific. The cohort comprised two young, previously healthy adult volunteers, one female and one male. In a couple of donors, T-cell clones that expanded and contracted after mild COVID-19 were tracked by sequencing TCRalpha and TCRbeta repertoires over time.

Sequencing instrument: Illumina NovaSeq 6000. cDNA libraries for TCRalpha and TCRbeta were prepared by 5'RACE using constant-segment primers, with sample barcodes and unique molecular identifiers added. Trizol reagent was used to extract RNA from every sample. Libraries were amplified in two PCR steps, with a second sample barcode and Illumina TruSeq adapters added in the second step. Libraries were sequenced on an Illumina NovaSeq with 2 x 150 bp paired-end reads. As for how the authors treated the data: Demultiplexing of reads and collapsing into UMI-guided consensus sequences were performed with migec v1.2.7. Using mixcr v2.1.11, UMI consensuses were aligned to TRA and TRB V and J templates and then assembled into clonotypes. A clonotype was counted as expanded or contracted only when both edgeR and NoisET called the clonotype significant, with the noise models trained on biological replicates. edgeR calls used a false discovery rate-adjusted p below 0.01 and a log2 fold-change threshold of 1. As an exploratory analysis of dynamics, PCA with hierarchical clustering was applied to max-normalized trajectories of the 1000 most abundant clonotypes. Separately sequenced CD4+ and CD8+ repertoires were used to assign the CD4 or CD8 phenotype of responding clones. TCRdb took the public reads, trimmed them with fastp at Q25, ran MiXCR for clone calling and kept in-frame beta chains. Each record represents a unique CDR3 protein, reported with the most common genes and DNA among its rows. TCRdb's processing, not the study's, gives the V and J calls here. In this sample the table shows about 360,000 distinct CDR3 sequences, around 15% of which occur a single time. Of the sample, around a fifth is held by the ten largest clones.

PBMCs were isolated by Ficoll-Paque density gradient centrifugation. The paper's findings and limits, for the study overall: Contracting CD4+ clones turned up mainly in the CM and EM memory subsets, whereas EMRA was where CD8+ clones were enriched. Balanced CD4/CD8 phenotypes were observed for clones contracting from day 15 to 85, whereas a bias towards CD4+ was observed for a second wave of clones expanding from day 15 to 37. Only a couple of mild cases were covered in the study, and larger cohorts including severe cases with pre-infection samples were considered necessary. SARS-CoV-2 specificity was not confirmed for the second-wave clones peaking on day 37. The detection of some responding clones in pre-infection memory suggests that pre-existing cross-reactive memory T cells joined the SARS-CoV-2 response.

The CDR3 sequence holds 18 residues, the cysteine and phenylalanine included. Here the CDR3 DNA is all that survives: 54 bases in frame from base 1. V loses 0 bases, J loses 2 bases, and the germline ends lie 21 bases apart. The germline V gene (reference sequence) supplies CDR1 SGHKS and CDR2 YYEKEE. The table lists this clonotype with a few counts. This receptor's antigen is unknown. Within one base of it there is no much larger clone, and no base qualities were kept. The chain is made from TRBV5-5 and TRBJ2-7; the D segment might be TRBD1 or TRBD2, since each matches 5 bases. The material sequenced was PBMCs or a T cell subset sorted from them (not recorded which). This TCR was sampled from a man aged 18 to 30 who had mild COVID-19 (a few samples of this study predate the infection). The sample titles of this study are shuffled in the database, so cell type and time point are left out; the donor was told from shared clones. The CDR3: CASSLVVISGTPTYEQYF. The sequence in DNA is TGTGCCAGCAGCTTGGTGGTTATATCCGGGACGCCGACCTACGAGCAGTACTTC.